The rows below give T cell receptor beta chains drawn from one sample of a study of blood T cells in healthy people across ages. Using its own MiXCR run on the 5' RACE reads, TCRdb lists one record per CDR3 protein. Here the sample spans 450,000 to 700,000 distinct CDR3 sequences, approximately 27% being singletons. Sequencing was carried out using blood. The receptors derive from a woman aged 70-85 years in good health. The CDR3 runs from the conserved cysteine through the conserved F or W. The D gene is left open where the match is weak. Some rows have no size entry. The others give once, few or many, or a class for an expanded clone.

v_call	d_call	j_call	clone_size	cdr3_length	cdr3_nt	cdr3_aa
TRBV7-2	.	TRBJ2-7	.	14	TGTGCCAGCAGCTTAGGGGTTGGAAGGCCCGAGCAGTACTTC	CASSLGVGRPEQYF
TRBV20-1	.	TRBJ2-1	.	10	TGCAGTGCTAGGTACGGCGAGCAGTTCTTC	CSARYGEQFF
TRBV3-1	.	TRBJ2-5	few	16	TGTGCCAGCAGCCGTGGCCGGGAAATTCTCCAAGAGACCCAGTACTTC	CASSRGREILQETQYF
TRBV2	.	TRBJ2-7	few	13	TGTGCCAGCGCGGAGGAAATAGGCTACGAGCAGTACTTC	CASAEEIGYEQYF
TRBV2	.	TRBJ2-3	few	15	TGTGGGAGCAGTGACGGACTATCTTGGATGGATACGCAGTATTTT	CGSSDGLSWMDTQYF
TRBV4-2	TRBD2	TRBJ2-3	few	17	TGTGCCAGCAGCCAAAGATCTAGCGGGGGGAACACAGATACGCAGTATTTT	CASSQRSSGGNTDTQYF
TRBV4-2	.	TRBJ1-1	few	15	TGTGCCAGCAGCCAAGCGCTGGGGGCAAACACTGAAGCTTTCTTT	CASSQALGANTEAFF
TRBV29-1	TRBD1	TRBJ2-7	.	14	TGCAGCGTTGAGGGGGTACAGGGGCCCTACGAGCAGTACTTC	CSVEGVQGPYEQYF
TRBV20-1	TRBD2	TRBJ2-4	.	13	TGCAGTGCTAGGGGCGCTAGCGGAAACATTCAGTACTTC	CSARGASGNIQYF
TRBV7-9	TRBD1	TRBJ1-2	.	13	TGTACCAGCAGCCCGACAGGGATCTATGGCTACACCTTC	CTSSPTGIYGYTF
TRBV20-1	TRBD2	TRBJ2-7	many	13	TGCAGTGTTCCCACAGGGCGGGGGGGCGAGCAGTACTTC	CSVPTGRGGEQYF
TRBV4-2	.	TRBJ2-7	.	15	TGTGCCAGCAGCCCCTCGGGGAGCAAATCCTACGAGCAGTACTTC	CASSPSGSKSYEQYF
TRBV20-1	TRBD1	TRBJ2-5	few	16	TGCAGTGCACAGGATGGGACAGGGGCGTCTTTGGAGACCCAGTACTTC	CSAQDGTGASLETQYF
TRBV20-1	TRBD1	TRBJ2-7	.	14	TGCAGTGCTAGGGGGCCAGGGGGCACGTACGAGCAGTACTTC	CSARGPGGTYEQYF
TRBV12-3/TRBV12-4	.	TRBJ2-5	.	14	TGTGCCAGCCGAATAGTGGCCCTCCGGGAGACCCAGTACTTC	CASRIVALRETQYF
TRBV20-1	TRBD2	TRBJ2-5	.	16	TGCAGTGCTAGAGTCCTTTCCGGGACTAGCAGTGAGACCCAGTACTTC	CSARVLSGTSSETQYF
TRBV7-9	.	TRBJ1-4	.	17	TGTGCCAGCAGCTTCAAGTTTTCGGTTGCAACTAATGAAAAACTGTTTTTT	CASSFKFSVATNEKLFF
TRBV5-5	.	TRBJ2-3	.	14	TGTGCCAGCAGCTTGTCATCAATAACAGATACGCAGTATTTT	CASSLSSITDTQYF
TRBV5-1	TRBD2	TRBJ2-1	.	16	TGCGCCGGCACCCTCAGACTAGCGGGGCTGGACAATGAGCAGTTCTTC	CAGTLRLAGLDNEQFF
TRBV12-3/TRBV12-4	TRBD1	TRBJ2-1	few	14	TGTGCCAGCAACGGACAGGGGACCCGAAATGAGCAGTTCTTC	CASNGQGTRNEQFF
TRBV11-2	.	TRBJ1-4	.	13	TGTGCCAGCAGCTCATCGGCGAGAGAAAAACTGTTTTTT	CASSSSAREKLFF
TRBV12-3/TRBV12-4	TRBD1	TRBJ1-1	.	14	TGTGCCAGCAGTTTACAGGGGGTTTACACTGAAGCTTTCTTT	CASSLQGVYTEAFF
TRBV24-1	.	TRBJ2-2	.	17	TGTGCCACCAGTGATTTCCGGCTCGACAGCCCGACCGGGGAGCTGTTTTTT	CATSDFRLDSPTGELFF
TRBV6-5	.	TRBJ1-4	.	13	TGTGCCAGCAGTTACCTGGGGGATGAAAAACTGTTTTTT	CASSYLGDEKLFF
TRBV7-2	.	TRBJ2-3	few	11	TGTGCCAGCTCACATTCGGGTACGCAGTATTTT	CASSHSGTQYF
TRBV21-1	.	TRBJ1-2	few	12	TGTGCCAGCAGCGCCCGGGACAGCTCCTACACCTTC	CASSARDSSYTF
TRBV20-1	.	TRBJ2-5	.	13	TGCAGTGCTAGAGGGGCTAGCGCAGAGACCCAGTACTTC	CSARGASAETQYF
TRBV5-1	.	TRBJ2-5	.	13	TGCGCCAGCAGCTTATTACCCACGGAGACCCAGTACTTC	CASSLLPTETQYF
TRBV20-1	TRBD2	TRBJ2-5	few	15	TGCAGTGCTAGAGATCCAGTAGCGGGGCAAGAGACCCAGTACTTC	CSARDPVAGQETQYF
TRBV6-2/TRBV6-3	.	TRBJ2-3	once	15	TGTGCCAGCAGTGCTCGCGGACAAAGCACAGATACGCAGTATTTT	CASSARGQSTDTQYF
TRBV20-1	TRBD1	TRBJ2-7	few	12	TGCAGTGCTAGGTCGACAGGGAACGAGCAGTACTTC	CSARSTGNEQYF
TRBV6-2/TRBV6-3	.	TRBJ2-2	few	17	TGTGCCAGAGGGAAAGGTCGCGGGGGCCTTTCTGTCGGGGAGCTGTTTTTT	CARGKGRGGLSVGELFF
TRBV6-6	TRBD1	TRBJ1-2	.	15	TGTGCCAGCAGCCGCGGGACAGGGACCAACTATGGCTACACCTTC	CASSRGTGTNYGYTF
TRBV7-8	.	TRBJ1-1	few	13	TGTGCCAGCAGCTACCTCAGGAACACTGAAGCTTTCTTT	CASSYLRNTEAFF
TRBV18	.	TRBJ2-3	.	15	TGTGCCAGCTCACCCATAGGACAGTTCACAGATACGCAGTATTTT	CASSPIGQFTDTQYF
TRBV29-1	TRBD1	TRBJ2-3	few	13	TGCAGCGTCGACGGACAGGGGGCAGATACGCAGTATTTT	CSVDGQGADTQYF
TRBV29-1	.	TRBJ2-3	few	14	TGCAGCTCGAGTCCTTTCTCTAGCACAGATACGCAGTATTTT	CSSSPFSSTDTQYF
TRBV6-2/TRBV6-3	.	TRBJ2-5	.	13	TGTGCCAGCAGTCACAGTTTAGAGGAGACCCAGTACTTC	CASSHSLEETQYF
TRBV18	.	TRBJ2-7	few	15	TGTGCCAGCTCACCCGGCGATCCGGGGTTACACGAGCAGTACTTC	CASSPGDPGLHEQYF
TRBV5-1	TRBD1	TRBJ2-7	few	15	TGCGCCAGCAGCTTCGGACAGGGGGGTCCGTACGAGCAGTACTTC	CASSFGQGGPYEQYF
TRBV7-6	.	TRBJ2-7	.	14	TGTGCCAGCAGCCCGACTAGGGTGGGCTACGAGCAGTACTTC	CASSPTRVGYEQYF
TRBV29-1	TRBD1	TRBJ1-2	.	13	TGCAGCGTTGAAAGGGGGCCTCTCTATGGCTACACCTTC	CSVERGPLYGYTF
TRBV10-2	TRBD2	TRBJ2-7	.	14	TGCGCCAGCAGTGAGAAAGCGGGGGGGCGAGGGCAGTACTTC	CASSEKAGGRGQYF
TRBV20-1	.	TRBJ2-1	.	14	TGCAGTGCTGAGGACCCCTCCTCCTACAATGAGCAGTTCTTC	CSAEDPSSYNEQFF
TRBV6-6	TRBD2	TRBJ2-5	few	15	TGTGCCAGCAGTTTGGGCGGGGGGCACCAAGAGACCCAGTACTTC	CASSLGGGHQETQYF
TRBV20-1	.	TRBJ2-3	few	16	TGCAGTGCTTCACCTAGGCCTGGGGGGATGGAGGATACGCAGTATTTT	CSASPRPGGMEDTQYF
TRBV5-1	.	TRBJ2-2	many	16	TGCGCCAGCAGCTTGTTTGCCCAGGGCAACACCGGGGAGCTGTTTTTT	CASSLFAQGNTGELFF
TRBV6-5	TRBD1	TRBJ1-2	many	13	TGTGCCAGCAGTGTCCGGGACAGGGGGTTCTACACCTTC	CASSVRDRGFYTF
TRBV5-1	.	TRBJ2-3	.	15	TGCGCCAGCAGCTTGGTGGACTCCAGCACAGATACGCAGTATTTT	CASSLVDSSTDTQYF
TRBV10-3	.	TRBJ2-7	few	14	TGTGCCATCAGTGAGGCAGTAAGCTCCTACGAGCAGTACTTC	CAISEAVSSYEQYF